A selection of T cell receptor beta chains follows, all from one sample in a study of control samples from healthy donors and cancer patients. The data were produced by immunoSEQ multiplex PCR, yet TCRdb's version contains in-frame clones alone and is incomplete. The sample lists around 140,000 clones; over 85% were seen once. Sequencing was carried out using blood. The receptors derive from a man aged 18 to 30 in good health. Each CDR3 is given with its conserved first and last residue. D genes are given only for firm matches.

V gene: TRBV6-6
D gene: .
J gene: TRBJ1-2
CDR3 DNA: TGTGCCAGCAGCTCGGGACACGGCTATGGCTACACCTTC
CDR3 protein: CASSSGHGYGYTF

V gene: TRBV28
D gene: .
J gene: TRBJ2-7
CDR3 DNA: TGTGCCAGCAGCTCTTGGAACCTCGGGGACGAGCAGTACTTC
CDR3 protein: CASSSWNLGDEQYF

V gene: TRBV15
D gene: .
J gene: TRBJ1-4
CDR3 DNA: TGTGCCACCAGCTCTCGGGTTCCTGAAAAACTGTTTTTT
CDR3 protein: CATSSRVPEKLFF

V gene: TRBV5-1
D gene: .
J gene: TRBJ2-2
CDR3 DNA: TGCGCCAGCAGCTTGGGGGGGGCCACCGGGGAGCTGTTTTTT
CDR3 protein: CASSLGGATGELFF

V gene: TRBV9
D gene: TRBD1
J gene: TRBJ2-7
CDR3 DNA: TGTGCCAGCAGCGCCGGGACAGTGTACGAGCAGTACTTC
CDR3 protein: CASSAGTVYEQYF

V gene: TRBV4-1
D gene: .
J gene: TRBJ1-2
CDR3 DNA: TGCGCCAGCAGCCAAGGACCGACAGGTGGCTATGGCTACACCTTC
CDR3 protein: CASSQGPTGGYGYTF

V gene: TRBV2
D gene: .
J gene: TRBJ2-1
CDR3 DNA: TGTGCCAGCAGTGTAGGTCCCAATGAGCAGTTCTTC
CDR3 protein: CASSVGPNEQFF

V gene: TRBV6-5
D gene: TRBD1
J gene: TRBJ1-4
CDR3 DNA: TGTGCCAGCAGTTACTTCCGGACAGGGAATAAACTGTTTTTT
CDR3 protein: CASSYFRTGNKLFF

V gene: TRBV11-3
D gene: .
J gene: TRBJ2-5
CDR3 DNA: TGTGCCAGCAGCTTAAACAGGGTCGAGACCCAGTACTTC
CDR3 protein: CASSLNRVETQYF

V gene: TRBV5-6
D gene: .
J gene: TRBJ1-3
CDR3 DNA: TGTGCCAGCAGCTTAATGTCGCGTGAGCCTGGAAACACCATATATTTT
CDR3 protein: CASSLMSREPGNTIYF

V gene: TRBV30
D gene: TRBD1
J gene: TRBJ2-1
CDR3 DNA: TGTGCCTGGGGGCGCCGGGGACAGGGTAGCAATGAGCAGTTCTTC
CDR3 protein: CAWGRRGQGSNEQFF

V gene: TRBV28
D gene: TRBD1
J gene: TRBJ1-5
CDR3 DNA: TGTGCCAGCAGTGGATCGGGACAGGGCCTACCCCAGCATTTT
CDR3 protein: CASSGSGQGLPQHF

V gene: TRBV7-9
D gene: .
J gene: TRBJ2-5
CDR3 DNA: TGTGCCAGCAGCTTGATAGGAGAGACCCAGTACTTC
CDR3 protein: CASSLIGETQYF